This TCR beta chain was identified during a study of regulatory T cells in long-lasting Graves disease. For the study at large: Newly diagnosed Graves' patients had taken antithyroid drugs under 3 months. Notes on the study in general: The number of shared public clonotypes was higher in persistent patients (2,741) than new patients (under 1,000).

Points on this clonotype: Antigen: not known. The junction departs from germline at one end; a sequencing error may be responsible.

In building TCR beta libraries, iRepertoire HTBI primers were used together with Arm-PCR of CDR3 regions. In the authors' methods: Samples revealed approximately 60 TRBV and over 12 TRBJ segments. TCRdb re-called the multiplex PCR reads with MiXCR, one entry per CDR3 protein. These V and J calls are TCRdb output, not the study's own analysis. The table shows around 400,000 distinct CDR3 sequences, with about a sixth occurring only once. Germline V gene data show CDR1 as MNHEY and CDR2 as SMNVEV (reference sequence). The CDR3 spans 14 residues. Described time point: newly diagnosed GD, antithyroid drugs for less than 3 months. Isolated PBMC RNA provided the starting material for the TCR library.

The chain recombines TRBV27 with TRBJ1-5; D not certain. The material was peripheral blood mononuclear cells (PBMCs), obtained at new diagnosis, from a patient treated with antithyroid drugs. This receptor was taken from a female donor with Graves disease. The CDR3 spells CASSSGMGNKPQHF. The CDR3 region has the DNA TGTGCCAGCAGTTCAGGAATGGGCAATAAGCCCCAGCATTTT.